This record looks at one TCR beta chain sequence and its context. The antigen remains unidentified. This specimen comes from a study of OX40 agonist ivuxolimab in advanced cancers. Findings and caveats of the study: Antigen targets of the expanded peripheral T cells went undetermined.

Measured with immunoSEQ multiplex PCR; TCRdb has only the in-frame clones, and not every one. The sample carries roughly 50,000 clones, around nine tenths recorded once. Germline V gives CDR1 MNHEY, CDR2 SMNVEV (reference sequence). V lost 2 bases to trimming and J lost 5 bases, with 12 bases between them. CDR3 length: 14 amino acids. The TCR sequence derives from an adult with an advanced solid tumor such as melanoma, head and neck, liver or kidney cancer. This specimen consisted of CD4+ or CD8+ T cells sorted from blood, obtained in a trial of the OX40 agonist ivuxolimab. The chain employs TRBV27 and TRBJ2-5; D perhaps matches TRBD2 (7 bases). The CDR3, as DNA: TGTGCCAGCAGTTTAGCGGGGGCGGCGGAGACCCAGTACTTC. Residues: CASSLAGAAETQYF.